This TCR beta chain is drawn from a study of shared clonotypes between healthy human individuals. At the level of the study: CD4 naive cells filled three plates per donor, CD4 memory three, CD8 naive two and CD8 memory one. Findings and caveats of the study: In this cohort, only blood was sampled, and tissue repertoires likely differ.

Each CD8 memory set brought CD45RO+ cells together with CCR7-negative CD45RA+ TemRA cells. With regard to this clone: Its specificity is not known. In the same sample, other DNA sequences code for this CDR3.

Germline CDR1 reads SGHDT; CDR2 reads YYEEEE. V lost 0 bases to trimming and J lost 2 bases, with 8 bases between them. This CDR3 has 14 residues. Assay: immunoSEQ multiplex PCR; the TCRdb copy retains only in-frame clones and omits some. The repertoire has roughly 720,000 clones, 90% of them found once; the top ten carry 30% to 35%. The genes are TRBV5-6 and TRBJ1-2; no definite D call. The sequence came from a man aged 18 to 30 in good health. Some clones in this sample may be carry-over from other donors' samples. Sequenced input: memory CD8+ T cells from PBMCs. Subset indicated: CD45RO+ cells pooled with CCR7-negative TemRA cells. CDR3 DNA: TGTGCCAGCAGCTTGGGGACGGGAAACTATGGCTACACCTTC. It yields the protein CASSLGTGNYGYTF. Full variable domain (outside the CDR3, taken from reference TRBV5-6 and TRBJ1-2): DAGVTQSPTHLIKTRGQQVTLRCSPKSGHDTVSWYQQALGQGPQFIFQYYEEEERQRGNFPDRFSGHQFPNYSSELNVNALLLGDSALYLCASSLGTGNYGYTFGSGTRLTVV.